The T cell receptor beta chain described here comes from a study of control samples from healthy donors and cancer patients. A word on this clone: Other DNA sequences in this sample translate to the same CDR3.

Here immunoSEQ multiplex PCR was the method, and the copy in TCRdb shows in-frame clones only, minus some. This sample has around 200,000 clones, with 91% found just once. The CDR3 spans 14 residues. V dropped 6 bases and J dropped 0 bases, with 11 bases sitting between them. Per the germline V gene, CDR1 is KGHSH and CDR2 is LQKENI. Sequencing was done on a sample of blood. The TCR comes from a woman between 25 and 40 years old in good health. The chain carries TRBV18 and TRBJ1-1, with a possible D match to TRBD1 (5 bases). The CDR3 nucleotides read TGTGCCAGCTCGCCCGGGACCCTGAACACTGAAGCTTTCTTT. Translation: CASSPGTLNTEAFF. The full variable domain, completed using reference TRBV18 and TRBJ1-1, is NAGVMQNPRHLVRRRGQEARLRCSPMKGHSHVYWYRQLPEEGLKFMVYLQKENIIDESGMPKERFSAEFPKEGPSILRIQQVVRGDSAAYFCASSPGTLNTEAFFGQGTRLTVV.